This TCR beta chain was observed in a study of blood T cells in healthy people across ages. In its sample, this clonotype was seen a few times. This CDR3 is 15 amino acids long. Germline CDR1 and CDR2: SGHTA and FQGNSA. Trimming stripped 0 bases from V and 5 bases from J, with 14 bases between. Primed by a sample-barcoded 5' primer and a J-beta primer mix, a second PCR proceeded for 7 to 11 cycles. TCRdb reprocessed the 5' RACE reads via MiXCR and lists one record per CDR3 protein. The table lists about 780,000 distinct CDR3 sequences, around half of them singletons, with roughly 18% in the top ten. At least 6.5 million PBMCs were isolated per sample.

This chain connects TRBV7-2 to TRBJ2-7, with TRBD2 as a possible D gene (7 bases). The source of this sequence is a man aged 80 or over in good health. Sequenced sample: blood. CDR3 in DNA: TGTGCCAGCAGCTTAGCGGGAGGGGGGTACAACGAGCAGTACTTC. It yields the protein CASSLAGGGYNEQYF.